This TCR beta chain was documented in a study of T cell clones after liver transplantation. Study overall: Post-transplant blood was tracked for graft-donor-reactive T cell clones identified in a pre-transplant mixed lymphocyte reaction. Three of the eight recipients were HCV-positive; the rest had non-autoimmune, non-viral transplant indications.

The protocol was immunoSEQ multiplex PCR, while the TCRdb copy is restricted to in-frame clones and leaves out a portion. Counted here are some 61,000 clones, less than 75% occurring once; the ten biggest clones make up 7.5% to 10%. About this clone itself: No antigen is known for it.

Notes on the study in general: Post-transplant time points were not standardized, so conclusions are preliminary. Low donor cell numbers restricted donor-reactive repertoire measurement in two subjects.

The sample was CD4+ T cells from blood, taken at the 22-month timepoint. This clonotype originated in a human patient who received a liver transplant. These T cells may partly come from the graft donor.

The CDR3 DNA sequence: TGTGCCAGCAGCTTGGGACAGGGGGCTGGTGTGGGAGCTTTCTTT. It encodes CASSLGQGAGVGAFF. V and J are TRBV7-3 and TRBJ1-1; 12 bases align to TRBD1. The CDR3 is 15 amino acids. With 3 bases clipped from V and 10 bases from J, the junction kept 9 bases outside the gene matches. Germline CDR1 SGHTA, CDR2 FQGTGA.